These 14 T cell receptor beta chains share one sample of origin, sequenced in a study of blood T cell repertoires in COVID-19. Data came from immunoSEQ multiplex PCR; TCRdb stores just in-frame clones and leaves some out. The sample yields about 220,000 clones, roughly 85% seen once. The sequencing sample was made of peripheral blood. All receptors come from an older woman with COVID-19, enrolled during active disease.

The CDR3 DNA reads TGCGCCAGCAGCTCCGGGACAGGGGCCTACGAGCAGTACTTC. Its translation is CASSSGTGAYEQYF. This chain connects TRBV5-1 to TRBJ2-7; 10 bases align to TRBD1. V lost 3 bases to trimming and J lost 2 bases; unmatched junction nucleotides: 2. The CDR3 runs to 14 residues. From germline, CDR1 is SGHRS and CDR2 YFSETQ. Based on the CDR3 plus reference TRBV5-1 and TRBJ2-7, the full variable domain is KAGVTQTPRYLIKTRGQQVTLSCSPISGHRSVSWYQQTPGQGLQFLFEYFSETQRNKGNFPGRFSGRQFSNSRSEMNVSTLELGDSALYLCASSSGTGAYEQYFGPGTRLTVT.

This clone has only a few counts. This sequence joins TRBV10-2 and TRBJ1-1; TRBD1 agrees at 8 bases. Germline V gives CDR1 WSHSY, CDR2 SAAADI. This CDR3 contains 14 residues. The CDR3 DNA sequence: TGCGCTACAAGGCAGGGGGCCCTGGACACTGAAGCTTTCTTT. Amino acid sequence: CATRQGALDTEAFF.

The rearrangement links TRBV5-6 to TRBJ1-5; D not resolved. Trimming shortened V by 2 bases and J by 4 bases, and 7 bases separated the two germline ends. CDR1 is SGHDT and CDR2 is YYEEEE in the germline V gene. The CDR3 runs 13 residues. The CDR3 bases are TGTGCCAGCAGCTTAGGACTTAATCAGCCCCAGCATTTT. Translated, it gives CASSLGLNQPQHF.

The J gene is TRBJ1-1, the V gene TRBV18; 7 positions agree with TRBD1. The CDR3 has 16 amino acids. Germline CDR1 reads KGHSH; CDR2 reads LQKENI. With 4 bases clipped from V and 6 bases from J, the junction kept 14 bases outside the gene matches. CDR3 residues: CASSRVRRGRGSEAFF. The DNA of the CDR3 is TGTGCCAGCTCACGGGTAAGGAGGGGGCGAGGCTCTGAAGCTTTCTTT.

CDR3 residues: CASSLGTTTDTQYF. The CDR3 DNA follows: TGTGCCAGCAGCTTAGGGACTACTACAGATACGCAGTATTTT. This chain connects TRBV11-2 to TRBJ2-3, with D perhaps matching TRBD2 (6 bases). There are 14 residues in the CDR3. V was cut by 1 base and J by 3 bases, with 8 bases left in between. Germline CDR1 and CDR2: SGHAT and FQNNGV.

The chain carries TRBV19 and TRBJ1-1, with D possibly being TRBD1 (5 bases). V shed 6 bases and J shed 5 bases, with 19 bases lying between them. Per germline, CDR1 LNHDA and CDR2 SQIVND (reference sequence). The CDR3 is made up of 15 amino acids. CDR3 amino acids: CASRQPAREGTEAFF. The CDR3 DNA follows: TGTGCCAGTAGACAACCGGCCAGGGAGGGGACTGAAGCTTTCTTT.

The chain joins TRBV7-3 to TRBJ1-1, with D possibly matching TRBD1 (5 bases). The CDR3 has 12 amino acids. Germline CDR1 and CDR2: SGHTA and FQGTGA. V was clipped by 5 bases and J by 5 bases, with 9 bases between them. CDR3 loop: CASSTGGTEAFF. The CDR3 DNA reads TGTGCCAGCAGCACCGGGGGGACTGAAGCTTTCTTT.

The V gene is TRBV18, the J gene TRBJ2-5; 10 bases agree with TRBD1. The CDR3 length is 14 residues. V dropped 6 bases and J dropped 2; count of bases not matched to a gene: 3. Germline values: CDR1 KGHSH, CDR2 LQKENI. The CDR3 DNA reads TGTGCCAGCTCTCGGACAGGGGGACAAGAGACCCAGTACTTC. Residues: CASSRTGGQETQYF.

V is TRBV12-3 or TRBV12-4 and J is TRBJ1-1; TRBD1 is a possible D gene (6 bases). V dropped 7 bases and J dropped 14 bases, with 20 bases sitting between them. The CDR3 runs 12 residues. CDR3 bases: TGTGCCAGCAACACTGCAGGGGCCGTGTTGTTCTTT. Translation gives CASNTAGAVLFF.

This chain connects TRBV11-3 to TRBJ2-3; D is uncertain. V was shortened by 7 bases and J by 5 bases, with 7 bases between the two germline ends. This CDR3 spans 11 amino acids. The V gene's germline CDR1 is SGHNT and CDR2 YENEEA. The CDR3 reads CASTLGDTQYF. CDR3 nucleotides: TGTGCCAGCACCCTAGGAGATACGCAGTATTTT.

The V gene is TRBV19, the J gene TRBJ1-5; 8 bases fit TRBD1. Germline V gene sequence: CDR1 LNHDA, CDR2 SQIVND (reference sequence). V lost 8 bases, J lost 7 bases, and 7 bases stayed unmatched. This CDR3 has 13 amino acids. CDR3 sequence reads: CASGQGLEQPQHF. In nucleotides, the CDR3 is TGTGCCAGTGGACAGGGTCTCGAACAGCCCCAGCATTTT.

The CDR3 region has the DNA TGTGCCAGTAGTATAGACCCCTCCCCGGCTTTCTTT. This encodes CASSIDPSPAFF. V usage is TRBV19 and J usage is TRBJ1-1; D uncertain. Per the germline V gene, CDR1 is LNHDA and CDR2 is SQIVND (reference sequence). The CDR3 contains 12 residues. Trimming took off 0 bases at V and 11 bases at J, with 10 bases between the two ends.

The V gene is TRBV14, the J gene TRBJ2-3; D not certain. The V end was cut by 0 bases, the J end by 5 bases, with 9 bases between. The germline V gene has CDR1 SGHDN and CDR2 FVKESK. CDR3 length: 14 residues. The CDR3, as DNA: TGTGCCAGCAGCCAAGATCTTCGCAGAGATACGCAGTATTTT. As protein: CASSQDLRRDTQYF.

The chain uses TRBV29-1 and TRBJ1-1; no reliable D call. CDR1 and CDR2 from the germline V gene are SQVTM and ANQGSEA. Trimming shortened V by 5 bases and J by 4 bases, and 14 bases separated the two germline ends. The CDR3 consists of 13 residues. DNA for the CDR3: TGCAGCGTTTACCATCGAGTCGGCACTGAAGCTTTCTTT. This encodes CSVYHRVGTEAFF.